What follows is one T cell receptor (beta chain) and its context. Repertoires were generated with immunoSEQ multiplex PCR, while TCRdb's copy carries only in-frame clones and drops some. The sample lists approximately 220,000 clones, 80% to 90% occurring once. This entry is derived from a study of blood T cell repertoires in COVID-19. About the research overall: From T cells, B-cell-depleted T cells, or PBMCs came the material, which was cDNA or gDNA.

V gave up 7 bases and J gave up 6 bases; unmatched junction bases: 14. Germline CDR1 MNHEY, CDR2 SMNVEV (reference sequence). This CDR3 is 17 amino acids long. The chain joins TRBV27 to TRBJ2-3; 12 bases agree with TRBD1. The sample was PBMCs or T cells enriched from blood (not recorded which). The receptor's source is a woman in her 30s who had been exposed to COVID-19. The CDR3 coding sequence is TGTGCCAGCACCCGTAGGTCCCGGGACAGGGGGCCGGATACGCAGTATTTT. Translating it yields CASTRRSRDRGPDTQYF.